A selection of T cell receptor beta chains follows, all from one sample in a study of cytomegalovirus exposure and HLA in healthy donors. TCRdb keeps only in-frame clones here, not all; method: immunoSEQ multiplex PCR. The table shows some 57,000 clones, with less than 70% occurring only once. Material for sequencing was PBMCs. The receptors derive from a human donor in good health. CDR3s include the opening cysteine and the closing phenylalanine or tryptophan. D genes are given only for firm matches. Clone size is stated in some rows and not others, as once, few, many or a class when expanded.

abundance,d_gene,v_gene,j_gene,CDR3nt,CDR3aa
.,.,TRBV6-5,TRBJ1-2,TGTGCCAGCAGTAGGACAGCCGCTTCTACCTATGGCTACCCCTTC,CASSRTAASTYGYPF
few,.,TRBV18,TRBJ2-5,TGTGCCAGCTCCCCCGGACAGCAAGGCAAGACCCAGTACTTC,CASSPGQQGKTQYF
few,TRBD2,TRBV5-4,TRBJ2-5,TGTGCCAGCAGCGGGAGGGGAGGGGCCGGGGAGACCCAGTACTTC,CASSGRGGAGETQYF
.,TRBD1,TRBV4-2,TRBJ1-2,TGTGCCAGCAGCCAAGACCAGGCAGGGGGCTATGGCTACACCTTC,CASSQDQAGGYGYTF
.,TRBD2,TRBV28,TRBJ2-1,TGTGCCAGCAGTTCCTCCTTGACTAGCGGGGGCTGGAAGGGGGAGCAGTTCTTC,CASSSSLTSGGWKGEQFF
.,.,TRBV30,TRBJ1-2,TGTGCCTGGGCGACAGGCCACGGCTACCCCTTC,CAWATGHGYPF
few,.,TRBV5-6,TRBJ2-1,TGTGCCAGCAGCTCCTCCTGGGCAGCCCCTCCGAGCAATGAGCAGTTCTTC,CASSSSWAAPPSNEQFF
once,TRBD2,TRBV7-9,TRBJ2-1,TGTGCCAGCAGATCACCGGGACTAGCGACCAATGAGCAGTTCTTC,CASRSPGLATNEQFF
few,.,TRBV18,TRBJ2-7,TGTGCCAGCTCACCACCGTACGGGTTCTCCTACGAGCAGTACTTC,CASSPPYGFSYEQYF
.,.,TRBV30,TRBJ1-4,TGTGCCTCTTCCAGAGGGGGAGCGGAAAAACTGTTTTTT,CASSRGGAEKLFF
few,TRBD1,TRBV7-9,TRBJ2-3,TGTGCCAGCAGCCCTGGGGACAGGGCAACCACAGATACGCAGTATTTT,CASSPGDRATTDTQYF
.,.,TRBV7-2,TRBJ2-7,TGTGCCAGCACCGACAGGTTTGGGGAGCAGTACTTC,CASTDRFGEQYF
.,TRBD1,TRBV5-1,TRBJ2-7,TGCGCCAGCAGCCCCGGGACAGGGGTTGGGGAGCAGTACTTC,CASSPGTGVGEQYF
few,TRBD2,TRBV7-9,TRBJ2-5,TGTTCCAGCAGCTTCGGGACTAGCGGGGGGGGAAAAGAGACCCAGTACTTC,CSSSFGTSGGGKETQYF
.,TRBD2,TRBV5-4,TRBJ2-7,TGTGCCAGCAGCGTAGGACTAGCGGGGGCGGGGGAGCAGTACTTC,CASSVGLAGAGEQYF
few,.,TRBV30,TRBJ1-2,TGTGCCTGGAGTGGGGCAGGGGCAGCGTGGTTTAATGGCTACACCTTC,CAWSGAGAAWFNGYTF
.,TRBD1,TRBV5-1,TRBJ2-2,TGCGCCAGCAGCCTAGATGGACAGGGGAACACCGGGGAGCTGTTTTTT,CASSLDGQGNTGELFF
once,.,TRBV7-9,TRBJ2-7,TGTGCCAGCAGCTTAGCAGGGGCCTACGAGCAGTACTTC,CASSLAGAYEQYF
.,TRBD1,TRBV18,TRBJ2-5,TGTGCCAGTAATTCCGGGACAGGAGAGACCCAGTACTTC,CASNSGTGETQYF
.,.,TRBV6-5,TRBJ2-7,TGTGCCAGCGGTAGAGGGGGCTCCTACGAGCAGTACTTC,CASGRGGSYEQYF
.,.,TRBV18,TRBJ1-1,TGTGCCAGCTCACCACCGCCAGGGCAGGGCACTGAAGCTTTCTTT,CASSPPPGQGTEAFF
.,TRBD1,TRBV7-9,TRBJ1-4,TGTGCCAGCAGCTCGGACAGGGGAAATGAAAAACTGTTTTTT,CASSSDRGNEKLFF
.,TRBD2,TRBV30,TRBJ2-1,TGTGCCTGGAGGGGCTTCGGGGGGAGGTGGGGCAATGAGCAGTTCTTC,CAWRGFGGRWGNEQFF
.,TRBD2,TRBV30,TRBJ2-2,TGTGCCTCGGCCCGGGGGGGGACGGGCCGAGCGAGGCTGTTTTTT,CASARGGTGRARLFF
few,TRBD1,TRBV5-1,TRBJ2-6,TGCGCCAGCACTGGGGGACAGGGGGCGAGTGGGGCCAACGTCCTGACTTTC,CASTGGQGASGANVLTF
few,TRBD2,TRBV5-1,TRBJ2-1,TGCGCCAGCAGCCCCACCGCGGGGGGGTTCGATGAGCAGTTCTTC,CASSPTAGGFDEQFF
.,.,TRBV27,TRBJ2-7,TGTGCCAGCAGTACCCTCCTCGCGGAGGTCGCCTACGAGCAGTACTTC,CASSTLLAEVAYEQYF
.,.,TRBV6-5,TRBJ1-1,TGTGCCAGCTACTCCCCTGGAGTGAGCGCTGAAGCTTTCTTT,CASYSPGVSAEAFF
few,.,TRBV12-5,TRBJ1-1,TGTGCTAGTGGTTTTTTAGCTGCGGGTGCAACTAACACTGAAGCTTTCTTT,CASGFLAAGATNTEAFF
once,TRBD1,TRBV7-3,TRBJ2-3,TGTGCCAGCAGCTTAACTGGCAGGGGGCGGGATACGCAGTATTTT,CASSLTGRGRDTQYF
few,.,TRBV10-2,TRBJ2-7,TGCGCCAGCACGGTCCTCTACGAGCAGTACTTC,CASTVLYEQYF
.,.,TRBV7-9,TRBJ2-7,TGTGCCAGCAGCTCGGGACAACCCCCAGGGGAGCAGTACTTC,CASSSGQPPGEQYF
.,.,TRBV6-1,TRBJ1-2,TGTGCCAGCAGTGAAGGGAGGGCTAACTATGGCTACACCTTC,CASSEGRANYGYTF
few,TRBD2,TRBV10-3,TRBJ2-3,TGTGCCATCAGCGACATCACGGGGGGGTCCTCTAGCAACCCGCAGTATTTT,CAISDITGGSSSNPQYF
few,.,TRBV27,TRBJ2-5,TGTGCCAGCAGTTTATTGGGGGGGGCCCGGAGGAAGACCCAGTACTTC,CASSLLGGARRKTQYF
.,.,TRBV5-4,TRBJ2-1,TGTGCCAGCAGCTTGGATAGCGGCAACAATGAGCAGTTCTTC,CASSLDSGNNEQFF
few,TRBD2,TRBV2,TRBJ2-3,TGTGCCAGCAGCTCAGGGCGGGGGGGAACAGATACGCAGTATTTT,CASSSGRGGTDTQYF
.,.,TRBV6-1,TRBJ2-7,TGTGCCAGCAGAGGGGGACACCTTCTCTACGAGCAGTACTTC,CASRGGHLLYEQYF
.,TRBD1,TRBV5-6,TRBJ2-7,TGTGCCAGCAGCCCGACAGGGAACACACGGACCTACGAGCAGTACTTC,CASSPTGNTRTYEQYF
few,.,TRBV30,TRBJ2-2,TGTGCCTGGAGTGCTGGCAGCGAGAACACCGGGGAGCTGTTTTTT,CAWSAGSENTGELFF
.,TRBD2,TRBV10-3,TRBJ2-7,TGTGCCATCAGCGGGCGGGGGGGACCCAAGGCCTCCTACGAGCAGTACTTC,CAISGRGGPKASYEQYF
.,TRBD1,TRBV29-1,TRBJ2-7,TGCAGCGTTGCACCCCCCGACAGGGTTGGCTACGAGCAGTACTTC,CSVAPPDRVGYEQYF
few,TRBD1,TRBV25-1,TRBJ2-1,TGTGCCAGCAGTGCCATGACAGGGGGCAAGGGTGAGCAGTTCTTC,CASSAMTGGKGEQFF
.,TRBD2,TRBV25-1,TRBJ2-1,TGTGCCAGCAGTGAGCAGTGGACTAGTGGATCATCCGATGAGCAGTTCTTC,CASSEQWTSGSSDEQFF
few,TRBD2,TRBV5-4,TRBJ2-5,TGTGCCAGCAGCCCGGGACTAGCGGGGGGATCCGGAGAGACCCAGTACTTC,CASSPGLAGGSGETQYF
.,TRBD1,TRBV5-1,TRBJ2-5,TGCGCCAGCAGCTTCTCGGGACAGGGGATCCAAGAGACCCAGTACTTC,CASSFSGQGIQETQYF
few,.,TRBV4-1,TRBJ1-4,TGCGCCAGCAGCCAGTGGCAGAATGAAAAACTGTTTTTT,CASSQWQNEKLFF
.,.,TRBV4-2,TRBJ2-3,TGTGCCAGCAGCCCTCGGGACACCTCCACAGATACGCAGTATTTT,CASSPRDTSTDTQYF
few,.,TRBV5-8,TRBJ2-7,TGTGCCAGCAGCCTGGTCACGGTGACCTACGAGCAGTACTTC,CASSLVTVTYEQYF
.,TRBD1,TRBV19,TRBJ1-2,TGTGCCAGTAGCCCACCCGGACAGGGGGCATTTGGCTACACCTTC,CASSPPGQGAFGYTF
.,.,TRBV5-1,TRBJ2-5,TGCGCCAGCAGCTTTGTGACGGCCAGGGAGACCCAGTACTTC,CASSFVTARETQYF
.,TRBD2,TRBV7-2,TRBJ2-5,TGTGCCAGCAGCTTAGTGGCTAGCGGGGGGAGGGAGACCCAGTACTTC,CASSLVASGGRETQYF
.,TRBD1,TRBV5-1,TRBJ2-5,TGCGCCAGCAGCTTGGCCGGGACAGGCCAGGAGACCCAGTACTTC,CASSLAGTGQETQYF
.,.,TRBV30,TRBJ2-3,TGTGCCTGGAGTCCCGTAGCAGGGGATACGCAGTATTTT,CAWSPVAGDTQYF
.,TRBD1,TRBV5-1,TRBJ2-7,TGCGCCAGCACCGGACAGGGTTACGAGCAGTACTTC,CASTGQGYEQYF
.,.,TRBV19,TRBJ1-4,TGTGCCAGTAGTATCGGGGGACCCAAACTGTTTTTT,CASSIGGPKLFF